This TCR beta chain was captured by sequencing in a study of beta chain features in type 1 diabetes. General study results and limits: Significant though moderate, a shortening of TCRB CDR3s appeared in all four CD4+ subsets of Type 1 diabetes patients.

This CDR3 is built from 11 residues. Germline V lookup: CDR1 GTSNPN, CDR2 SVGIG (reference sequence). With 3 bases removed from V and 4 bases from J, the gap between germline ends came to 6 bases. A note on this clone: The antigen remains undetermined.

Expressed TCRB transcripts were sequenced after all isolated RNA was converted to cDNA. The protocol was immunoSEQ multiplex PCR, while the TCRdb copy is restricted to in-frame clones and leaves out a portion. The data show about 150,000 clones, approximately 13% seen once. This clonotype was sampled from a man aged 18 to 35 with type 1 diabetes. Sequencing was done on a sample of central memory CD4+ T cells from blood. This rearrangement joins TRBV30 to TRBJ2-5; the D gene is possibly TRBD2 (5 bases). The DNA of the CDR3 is TGTGCCTGGAGCCGGGGAGAGACCCAGTACTTC. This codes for CAWSRGETQYF.